The 19 T cell receptor beta chains given below trace back to one sample, sequenced in a study of blood T cell repertoires in COVID-19 (dated by TCRdb to 2019 to 2021). The method was the immunoSEQ multiplex PCR assay. TCRdb took over this immuneACCESS table, retaining in-frame rearrangements with V and J assigned. Such tables are incomplete; in checked studies, under half of the missing clones stem from an unresolved V gene, and the remainder is unexplained. Recorded for this sample are roughly 300,000 clones; under 90% of them occurred a single time. The ten largest account for 10% of the sample. Sequenced material: PBMCs or T cells enriched from blood (not recorded which). These receptors originate from a woman in her late teens or twenties who had recovered from COVID-19.

The V gene is TRBV14, the J gene TRBJ1-1; weak D call: TRBD1 (5 bases). Germline lookup yields CDR1 SGHDN and CDR2 FVKESK. V lost 0 bases and J lost 4, with 18 bases in between. The CDR3 consists of 17 residues. In nucleotides, the CDR3 is TGTGCCAGCAGCCAAGACCCCCAGGGTCTAGGAGTCACTGAAGCTTTCTTT. Amino acids: CASSQDPQGLGVTEAFF.

In its sample, this clone was seen a few times. V is TRBV27 and J is TRBJ1-6, with a weak D call TRBD1 (6 bases). The CDR3 spans 14 residues. Germline CDR1 and CDR2: MNHEY and SMNVEV (reference sequence). V gave up 5 bases and J gave up 7 bases, with 12 bases separating them. CDR3: CASSRGWANSPLHF. The CDR3 nucleotides are TGTGCCAGCAGTAGGGGGTGGGCCAATTCACCCCTCCACTTT.

The V call is TRBV3-1 (or the pseudogene TRBV3-2), the J call TRBJ1-1, with 9 bases that match TRBD1. V was pared by 5 bases and J by 1 base, with 5 bases of the junction left unmatched. The germline V gene has CDR1 LGHDT and CDR2 YNNKEL (reference sequence). The CDR3 extends over 15 amino acids. CDR3 in DNA: TGTGCCAGCAGCTTCCCGGGACAGGGGAACACTGAAGCTTTCTTT. This gives the protein CASSFPGQGNTEAFF.

This clone was observed a single time. This rearrangement joins TRBV29-1 to TRBJ2-1; 7 bases agree with TRBD1. The trim removed 8 bases at V and 4 bases at J, leaving 11 bases unmatched. This CDR3 has 14 amino acids. Germline CDR1 SQVTM, CDR2 ANQGSEA. The chain's CDR3 is CSPDRVEVYNEQFF. As DNA, the CDR3 is TGCAGCCCCGACAGGGTCGAGGTTTACAATGAGCAGTTCTTC.

The chain links TRBV6-5 to TRBJ1-4, with TRBD1 identical over 8 bases. V lost 0 bases to trimming and J lost 5 bases; unmatched junction nucleotides: 5. Germline-derived CDR1 and CDR2 are MNHEY and SVGAGI. The CDR3 covers 16 residues. The CDR3 reads CASSYSVTGENEKLFF. The CDR3 nucleotides read TGTGCCAGCAGTTACTCGGTGACAGGGGAGAATGAAAAACTGTTTTTT.

As DNA, the CDR3 is TGTGCCAGCAGTCCAACTAGCGGGGGGGGACGCTATAGCATTCAGTACTTC. Protein sequence: CASSPTSGGGRYSIQYF. This chain connects TRBV2 to TRBJ2-4; 13 bases match TRBD2. This CDR3 contains 17 residues. The germline CDR1 and CDR2 sequences are SNHLY and FYNNEI. Trimming removed 5 bases from V and 9 bases from J; junction bases left unmatched: 13.

V usage is TRBV6-5 and J usage is TRBJ1-2, with D uncertain. Germline CDR1 is MNHEY and CDR2 is SVGAGI. This CDR3 region has 13 residues. V was shortened by 6 bases and J by 3 bases, with 11 bases between the two germline ends. This CDR3 reads CASREGGHYGYTF. DNA of the CDR3: TGTGCCAGCAGGGAGGGCGGCCACTATGGCTACACCTTC.

The chain uses TRBV3-1 (or the pseudogene TRBV3-2) and TRBJ2-5, with 16 bases identical to TRBD2. The CDR3 runs 18 residues. With V trimmed by 3 bases and J by 5 bases, 9 bases remained unmatched. Germline V gives CDR1 LGHDT, CDR2 YNNKEL (reference sequence). DNA of the CDR3: TGTGCCAGCAGCCAGGGACTAGCGGGGGGGCGTGAGATGGAGACCCAGTACTTC. As protein: CASSQGLAGGREMETQYF.

The chain recombines TRBV27 with TRBJ1-6; 9 bases match TRBD1. Germline CDR1 is MNHEY and CDR2 is SMNVEV (reference sequence). CDR3 size: 16 residues. J was trimmed by 8 bases and V by 6 bases; bases with no gene match: 11. The CDR3 reads CASSSGYGTGYSPLHF. As DNA, the CDR3 is TGTGCCAGCAGCTCCGGGTATGGGACAGGGTATTCACCCCTCCACTTT.

This chain joins TRBV7-6 and TRBJ2-7; 12 bases line up with TRBD2. V gave up 5 bases and J gave up 6 bases; unmatched junction bases: 8. This CDR3 has 15 amino acids. Germline V gene lookup returns CDR1 SGHVS and CDR2 FNYEAQ. The DNA for the CDR3 is TGTGCCAGCAGCCAACGACTAGCGGGAGTGAGCGAGCAGTACTTC. Amino acid sequence: CASSQRLAGVSEQYF.

CDR3 residues: CASSLQTVLNTEAFF. For the CDR3, the DNA is TGTGCCAGCAGTCTCCAGACAGTTCTGAACACTGAAGCTTTCTTT. This chain uses TRBV2 with TRBJ1-1; a possible D gene is TRBD1 (5 bases). V lost 5 bases and J 0 bases, leaving 13 bases between the germline ends. This CDR3 is built from 15 residues. Per germline, CDR1 SNHLY and CDR2 FYNNEI.

The chain has TRBV6-2 or TRBV6-3 and TRBJ2-7; 7 bases are a match to TRBD2. CDR3 length equals 14 residues. Germline loops: CDR1 MNHEY, CDR2 SVGEGT. The V segment lost 5 bases and the J segment 2 bases; nucleotides outside the gene matches: 6. In DNA form, the CDR3 reads TGTGCCAGCAGTGCCTCGGGGAGGGCCTACGAGCAGTACTTC. It encodes CASSASGRAYEQYF.

The V and J genes are TRBV10-3 and TRBJ1-5; D call uncertain. CDR3 length: 12 residues. In germline, CDR1 is ENHRY, CDR2 SYGVKD. V was shortened by 3 bases and J by 7 bases, with 7 bases between the two germline ends. CDR3 in DNA: TGTGCCATCAGTGATGGCGGCCAGCCCCAGCATTTT. Translating gives CAISDGGQPQHF.

The chain employs TRBV4-1 and TRBJ2-3, with 11 bases aligning to TRBD2. Germline-derived CDR1 and CDR2 are MGHRA and YSYEKL. V dropped 3 bases and J dropped 5; count of bases not matched to a gene: 4. The CDR3 runs 15 residues. This CDR3 reads CASSQGLAVEDTQYF. The CDR3 DNA is TGCGCCAGCAGCCAGGGACTAGCGGTGGAAGATACGCAGTATTTT.

J is TRBJ1-1 and V is TRBV19; 12 bases agree with TRBD1. This CDR3 is 18 amino acids long. CDR1 and CDR2 (germline): LNHDA, SQIVND (reference sequence). Germline trimming cut 5 bases from V and 2 bases from J; bases unmatched to any gene: 12. The CDR3 protein is CASSPPGTGGRSNTEAFF. The CDR3 region has the DNA TGTGCCAGTAGTCCTCCCGGGACAGGGGGCCGATCCAACACTGAAGCTTTCTTT.

This clone was seen a handful of times. The V gene is TRBV7-9, the J gene TRBJ1-2; D is perhaps TRBD1 (6 bases). The CDR3 sequence is 12 residues long. Germline CDR1 reads SEHNR; CDR2 reads FQNEAQ (reference sequence). The V and J ends lost 5 bases and 8 bases respectively, with 12 bases between them. CDR3 in amino acids: CASSPQQGGYTF. CDR3 bases: TGTGCCAGCAGCCCCCAGCAGGGGGGCTACACCTTC.

This sequence joins TRBV3-1 (or the pseudogene TRBV3-2) and TRBJ1-2; D may be TRBD1 (5 bases). V dropped 3 bases and J dropped 4 bases, with 12 bases sitting between them. In germline, CDR1 is LGHDT, CDR2 YNNKEL (reference sequence). CDR3 length: 14 amino acids. The CDR3 DNA reads TGTGCCAGCAGCCACAGGACATCCTTCTATGGCTACACCTTC. Translation: CASSHRTSFYGYTF.

The J gene is TRBJ1-1, the V gene TRBV28; maybe TRBD1 (6 bases). The CDR3 has 14 residues. CDR1 is MDHEN and CDR2 is SYDVKM in the germline V gene. V lost 2 bases and J 4 bases, leaving 11 bases between the germline ends. The CDR3 coding sequence is TGTGCCAGCAGTTTAATTAGGGGGGGCACTGAAGCTTTCTTT. Protein: CASSLIRGGTEAFF.

The chain uses TRBV20-1 and TRBJ2-2, with 12 bases fitting TRBD2. This CDR3 has 15 residues. CDR1 and CDR2 from the germline V gene are DFQATT and SNEGSKA (reference sequence). The ends lost 3 bases at V and 7 bases at J; junction bases unmatched: 6. The CDR3 spells CSASRRLAGDGELFF. For the CDR3, the DNA is TGCAGTGCTAGTAGGCGACTAGCGGGAGACGGGGAGCTGTTTTTT.